What follows are 14 T cell receptor beta chains derived from one specimen sequenced in a study of T cells in Graves' hyperthyroidism and ophthalmopathy (dated by TCRdb to about 2019). The library was produced with multiplex PCR. The sequencer was an Illumina HiSeq 2000. TCR beta CDR3 regions were amplified from RNA transcripts. The TCR CDR3 was subjected to a first round of RT-PCR using the HTBI primer set and the Qiagen OneStep RT-PCR kit. TCRdb itself trimmed the public reads at Q25 with fastp, ran MiXCR and retained productive beta chains. Every CDR3 protein is listed once, alongside the most common genes and DNA of its rows. The sample has hundreds of thousands of distinct CDR3 sequences on record, about 19% of them singletons. About a sixth of the sample goes to the ten largest clones. The sequenced sample consisted of blood. The receptors originated from a woman in her fifties or sixties with Graves' hyperthyroidism that later progressed to Graves' ophthalmopathy.

There are many counts of this clonotype. V usage is TRBV14 and J usage is TRBJ1-1; no clear D gene. The CDR3 spans 14 residues. V gave up 3 bases and J gave up 4 bases, with 12 bases separating them. Germline V gene sequence: CDR1 SGHDN, CDR2 FVKESK. For the CDR3, the DNA is TGTGCCAGCAGCCACGGAGTGGAATTCACTGAAGCTTTCTTT. This codes for CASSHGVEFTEAFF.

The chain recombines TRBV24-1 with TRBJ2-3; D not certain. The ends were cut back, 4 bases at V and 2 bases at J, with 6 bases in the middle. CDR1 KGHDR and CDR2 SFDVKD come from the germline V gene. The CDR3 runs to 13 residues. The CDR3 is CATSEPNTDTQYF. The CDR3 DNA reads TGTGCCACCAGTGAGCCGAACACAGATACGCAGTATTTT.

J is TRBJ2-3 and V is TRBV20-1; 7 bases align to TRBD2. CDR1 DFQATT and CDR2 SNEGSKA come from the germline V gene (reference sequence). This CDR3 comprises 14 residues. J gave up 2 bases and V 3 bases, and 5 bases lay outside the gene matches. The CDR3 nucleotides read TGCAGTGCTAGCGCAGCGGGGTACACAGATACGCAGTATTTT. The encoded protein is CSASAAGYTDTQYF.

This clonotype was picked up many times. In DNA form, the CDR3 reads TGTGCCAGCAATAATTTCTATGGCTACACCTTC. Residues: CASNNFYGYTF. The chain uses TRBV6-2 or TRBV6-3 and TRBJ1-2; D call uncertain. This CDR3 has 11 residues. Trimming stripped 7 bases from V and 4 bases from J, with 7 bases between. The germline CDR1 and CDR2 sequences are MNHEY and SVGEGT.

The sample holds a few counts of this clonotype. The CDR3 protein is CNVAGLPNNEQFF. The CDR3 nucleotides read TGCAACGTAGCGGGACTACCGAACAATGAGCAGTTCTTC. J is TRBJ2-1 and V is TRBV29-1; 8 nucleotides line up with TRBD2. CDR3 length equals 13 residues. Looked up from germline, CDR1 is SQVTM and CDR2 is ANQGSEA.

This clonotype was detected many times. The genes are TRBV30 and TRBJ2-1; 7 bases fit TRBD2. The CDR3 runs 16 residues. V gave up 0 bases and J gave up 7 bases; unmatched junction bases: 12. CDR1 and CDR2 (germline): GTSNPN, SVGIG (reference sequence). For the CDR3, the DNA is TGTGCCTGGAGTGTACGGCTTGTGGGGGGGTTGAATGAGCAGTTCTTC. Its translation is CAWSVRLVGGLNEQFF.

This rearrangement joins TRBV7-6 to TRBJ2-1; 10 bases align to TRBD1. This CDR3 is built from 12 residues. CDR1 and CDR2 from the germline V gene are SGHVS and FNYEAQ. CDR3 amino acids: CASSGTGDEQFF. In nucleotides, the CDR3 is TGTGCGAGCTCCGGGACAGGGGATGAGCAGTTCTTC.

V gene TRBV9 combines with J gene TRBJ2-7; D is unclear. Trimming removed 0 bases at V and 6 bases at J, with 22 bases between. The CDR3 has 17 residues. Germline CDR1 is SGDLS and CDR2 is YYNGEE. CDR3 amino acids: CASSVDASRFESGEQYF. CDR3 nucleotide sequence: TGTGCCAGCAGCGTAGATGCCTCACGCTTCGAAAGTGGCGAGCAGTACTTC.

The V gene is TRBV2, the J gene TRBJ1-1, with D possibly matching TRBD1 (5 bases). V was pared by 1 base and J by 1 base, with 10 bases between. Germline V CDR1 and CDR2: SNHLY, FYNNEI. The CDR3 runs to 15 residues. This CDR3 is CASSEDVDRNTEAFF. CDR3 DNA: TGTGCCAGCAGTGAAGATGTCGACAGGAACACTGAAGCTTTCTTT.

The DNA for the CDR3 is TGCGCCAGCAGCCAATGGGGCGGCCCGGGAGTCGCCGAGCAGTACTTC. Translated, it gives CASSQWGGPGVAEQYF. The rearrangement links TRBV4-1 to TRBJ2-7, with a weak D call TRBD2 (6 bases). The V end lost 2 bases, the J end lost 6 bases, and 20 bases lay between the germline ends. Germline CDR1 is MGHRA and CDR2 is YSYEKL. This CDR3 is 16 amino acids long.

In this sample, this clonotype turned up many times. The V gene is TRBV20-1, the J gene TRBJ2-5, with 11 bases identical to TRBD2. CDR3 length: 17 residues. Germline CDR1 and CDR2: DFQATT and SNEGSKA (reference sequence). Unmatched junction bases numbered 12, after V lost 6 bases and J lost 0 bases. The CDR3 nucleotides read TGCAGTGCCCCACTAGCGGGGGCCTACGTTTACCAAGAGACCCAGTACTTC. This encodes CSAPLAGAYVYQETQYF.

This clonotype was seen a few times. The rearrangement joins TRBV5-6 to TRBJ2-2, with D possibly being TRBD2 (6 bases). V gave up 4 bases and J gave up 7 bases, with 17 bases separating them. Germline lookup yields CDR1 SGHDT and CDR2 YYEEEE. CDR3 length: 15 residues. The CDR3 here is CASSPGGGFGGELFF. The DNA for the CDR3 is TGTGCCAGCAGCCCGGGTGGGGGGTTCGGCGGGGAGCTGTTTTTT.

The sample holds many counts of this clonotype. This chain uses TRBV12-3 or TRBV12-4 with TRBJ2-5; D possibly corresponds to TRBD2 (6 bases). This CDR3 is built from 14 residues. With 2 bases removed from V and 8 bases from J, the gap between germline ends came to 15 bases. CDR3: CASSLRREAGTQYF. The CDR3 DNA reads as TGTGCCAGCAGTTTAAGGAGGGAGGCGGGAACCCAGTACTTC.

The genes are TRBV28 and TRBJ2-1; D may be TRBD1 or TRBD2 (5 bases each). The V gene lost 1 base and the J gene lost 9 bases, with 10 bases spanning the gap. The germline CDR1 and CDR2 sequences are MDHEN and SYDVKM. This CDR3 has 13 residues. The CDR3 DNA reads as TGTGCCAGCAGTTTATTGCCAGGGAGTGAGCAGTTCTTC. Translating it yields CASSLLPGSEQFF.